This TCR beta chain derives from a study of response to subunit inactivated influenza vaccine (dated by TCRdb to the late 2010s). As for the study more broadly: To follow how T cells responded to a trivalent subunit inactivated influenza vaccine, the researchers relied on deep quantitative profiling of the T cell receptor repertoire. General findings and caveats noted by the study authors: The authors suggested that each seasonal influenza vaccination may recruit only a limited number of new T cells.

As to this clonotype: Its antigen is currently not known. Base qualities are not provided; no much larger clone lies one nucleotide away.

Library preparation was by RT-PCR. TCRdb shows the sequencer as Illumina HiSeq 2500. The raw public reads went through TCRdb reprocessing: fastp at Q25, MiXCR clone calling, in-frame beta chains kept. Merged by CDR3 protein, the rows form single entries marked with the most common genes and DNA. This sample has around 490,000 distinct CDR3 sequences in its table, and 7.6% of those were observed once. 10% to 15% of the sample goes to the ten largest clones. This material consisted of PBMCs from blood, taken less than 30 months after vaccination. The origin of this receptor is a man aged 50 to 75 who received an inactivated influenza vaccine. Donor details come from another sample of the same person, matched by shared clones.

At the DNA level, the sequence is TGTGCCAGCACGTCGGGGGGGAGCCGTGCCGGGGCCCAGTACTTC. Its amino acids are CASTSGGSRAGAQYF. The rearranged chain carries TRBV3-1 and TRBJ2-5, with TRBD2 identical over 8 junction bases. In the germline V gene (reference sequence), CDR1 corresponds to LGHDT and CDR2 to YNNKEL. V lost 7 bases and J lost 9 bases, and the count of bases not matched to a germline gene is 16. The CDR3 contains 15 residues, cysteine and phenylalanine counted. Solely the CDR3 DNA is kept, with 45 bases framed from the first base.